The entry below gives a single T cell receptor beta chain sequence along with its context. This clone was counted a single time. Its target antigen remains unknown. Within one base of it there is no much larger clone, and no base qualities were kept. This entry belongs to a study of siplizumab effects on memory and regulatory T cells (dated by TCRdb to about 2019). Study-level background: The study examined how the anti-CD2 antibody siplizumab affects alloreactive T-cell subsets in allogeneic mixed lymphocyte reactions built from human PBMCs.

Unstimulated CD4+ memory cells were also sequenced in three donor pairs, together with CD4+ naive, CD8+ TEMRA, CD8+ naive and CD8+ effector memory subsets. Sorted unstimulated T cells and proliferating T cells recovered from mixed lymphocyte reactions were subjected to TCRbeta CDR3 sequencing. Fresh whole blood from approximately ten HLA-typed healthy donors was used to isolate PBMCs. Spanning cysteine to phenylalanine, the CDR3 consists of 13 amino acids. Solely the CDR3 DNA is kept, with 39 bases framed from the first base. V sheds 3 bases and J sheds 8 bases, leaving 14 bases between their ends. CDR1 SGDLS and CDR2 YYNGEE were looked up in the germline V gene. General findings and caveats noted by the study authors: Greater diversity appeared to be present in unstimulated naive T cells than in memory T cells, and a substantial contribution to the alloresponse seemed to be made by naive cells. Because sequences below about 10^-5 frequency were poorly captured, only a minor fraction of alloreactive clones could be mapped to unstimulated subsets. About 75-97% of proliferating CD4+ or CD8+ clones could not be given a naive or memory phenotype. Among mappable alloreactive CD4+ clones, the Treg-derived fraction averaged approximately 69% with siplizumab versus 26.9% in control reactions. The suppressive function of proliferating Tregs from siplizumab cultures was not functionally confirmed. The cumulative frequency of alloreactive sequences that could be traced back to unstimulated CD4+ memory T cells was significantly reduced by siplizumab.

The library came from the immunoSEQ multiplex PCR assay. Approximately 10^5 TCR templates per sample were assayed on the deep sequencing platform. Genomic DNA extracted from sorted T cells was used for TCRbeta CDR3 sequencing. As for the authors' bioinformatics: Clonal analysis of TCRbeta CDR3 data was done in the R programming language. Comparing unstimulated samples against CFSE-low samples taken after the reaction was how alloreactive CD4+ and CD8+ clones were defined. Regulatory or non-regulatory origin of alloreactive CD4+ clones was assigned by matching sequences to the sorted unstimulated Treg and non-Treg repertoires. The table was pulled from immuneACCESS by TCRdb, which kept in-frame rearrangements only. Such tables lose some clones; where checked, under half of the loss comes from unresolved V genes, and the rest has no known cause. The V and J calls and the clone size are those of that table, but D and trimming were determined from the DNA. The sample table shows 70,000 to 95,000 clones, and 96% are seen once. The top ten constitute less than 0.035% of the sample.

The receptor's source is a human donor in good health. Sequencing input: naive CD4+ T cells sorted from blood. Reading the label with the study, this specimen's cell subset or site is: unstimulated naive T cells. The chain is assembled from TRBV9 and TRBJ1-2; perhaps TRBD1 is the D gene, with 6 bases matching. This receptor has the CDR3 CASSAQGLGGYTF. In nucleotides, the sequence is TGTGCCAGCAGCGCTCAGGGGCTGGGGGGCTACACCTTC.